The clone carrying this T cell receptor (beta chain) was detected ten times or more. This entry comes from a study of T-cell reconstitution after alpha-beta-depleted transplantation in children. Preparation of the TCRbeta library involved a method that used unique molecular identifiers. One entry per CDR3 protein results from TCRdb running MiXCR on the PCR reads. The repertoire holds 190,000 or so distinct CDR3 sequences, about 6.4% seen once, with about 2.9% in the top ten. The CDR3 totals 13 residues. V lost 7 bases, J lost 0 bases, and 6 bases stayed unmatched. Germline V gene sequence: CDR1 SQVTM, CDR2 ANQGSEA.

The TCR was taken from a human donor who donated a stem cell graft to a child with Wiskott-Aldrich syndrome. The V and J genes are TRBV29-1 and TRBJ2-7; 7 bases are shared with TRBD1. The sample consisted of PBMCs from the stem cell graft donor, taken from the stem cell graft. The CDR3 region is CSAARDSSYEQYF. CDR3 nucleotide sequence: TGCAGCGCCGCCCGGGACAGCTCCTACGAGCAGTACTTC.